This paragraph covers one TCR beta chain sequence. RNA extraction and reverse transcription yielded cDNA as sequencing template. The method was immunoSEQ multiplex PCR; TCRdb's version includes in-frame clones alone and lacks a portion of them. The data hold 160,000 or so clones, with roughly 60% observed a single time. The sample comes from a study of CD8+ T cells in alopecia areata. The treatment is: oral pan-JAK inhibitor, 5-10 mg twice daily. The germline V and J ends were trimmed by 3 bases and 2 bases, with 5 bases remaining between them. Germline CDR1 GTSNPN, CDR2 SVGIG (reference sequence). The CDR3 runs to 13 residues.

Material: CD4+ T cells sorted from blood, obtained between weeks 55 and 65, from a patient treated with tofacitinib. This sequence originates from a human donor with alopecia areata. The chain has TRBV30 and TRBJ2-6, with D unclear. The CDR3 DNA sequence: TGTGCCTGGAGAGTCGCTGGGGCCAACGTCCTGACTTTC. It yields the protein CAWRVAGANVLTF. Full variable domain (missing parts from reference TRBV30 and TRBJ2-6): SQTIHQWPATLVQPVGSPLSLECTVEGTSNPNLYWYRQAAGRGLQLLFYSVGIGQISSEVPQNLSASRPQDRQFILSSKKLLLSDSGFYLCAWRVAGANVLTFGAGSRLTVL.